The rows below give T cell receptor beta chains drawn from one sample of a study of shared clonotypes between healthy human individuals. The assay was immunoSEQ multiplex PCR, and TCRdb's table has in-frame clones only and misses some. The profile shows millions of clones, roughly nine tenths of them singletons. The sequencing sample was made of naive CD4+ T cells sorted from blood. The receptors were sampled from a man aged 18 to 35 in good health. Each CDR3 is given with its conserved first and last residue. Fields, in order: clone size, D gene, J gene, V gene, CDR3 DNA, CDR3 protein. D genes are given only for firm matches. Expanded clones are given a class, and other clones once, few, many or no size at all.

>few|-|TRBJ1-5|TRBV6-5
TGTGCCAGCAGTCTATCCCCCGATAGCCAGCCCCAGCATTTT
CASSLSPDSQPQHF
>-|-|TRBJ2-4|TRBV5-1
TGCGCCAGCAGCTTGACCCCGACGGGATCCAACATTCAGTACTTC
CASSLTPTGSNIQYF
>-|TRBD2|TRBJ2-5|TRBV4-1
TGCGCCAGCGGGCTCAGACTAGCGGGACCGCAAGAGACCCAGTACTTC
CASGLRLAGPQETQYF
>few|-|TRBJ1-1|TRBV30
TGTGCCTGGAGTGTAACCCCCGGTGGCACTGAAGCTTTCTTT
CAWSVTPGGTEAFF
>-|-|TRBJ1-4|TRBV15
TGTGCCACCAGCACGATCTCAGGGGTTAATGAAAAACTGTTTTTT
CATSTISGVNEKLFF
>-|TRBD1|TRBJ2-3|TRBV6-5
TGTGCCAGCAGTAGACAGGGGGCCACAGATACGCAGTATTTT
CASSRQGATDTQYF
>-|TRBD1|TRBJ2-2|TRBV9
TGTGCCAGCAGCGCTACAGGGGCGAACACCGGGGAGCTGTTTTTT
CASSATGANTGELFF
>-|-|TRBJ2-5|TRBV5-6
TGTGCCAGCAGCCCCTCCCCGGGTGGGTTCTCAGAGACCCAGTACTTC
CASSPSPGGFSETQYF
>-|-|TRBJ1-4|TRBV30
TGTGCCGTCGCCCAGGGGACGCTGTCTAATGAAAAACTGTTTTTT
CAVAQGTLSNEKLFF
>-|-|TRBJ2-7|TRBV5-4
TGTGCCAGCAGCTTTGGCAAGTACTACGAGCAGTACTTC
CASSFGKYYEQYF
>-|TRBD1|TRBJ1-4|TRBV11-2
TGTGCCAGCAGCATTGAACCGGGACAGGGGCATGAAAAACTGTTTTTT
CASSIEPGQGHEKLFF
>once|-|TRBJ2-7|TRBV2
TGTGCCAGCGCACAGGACTCCTACGAGCAGTACTTC
CASAQDSYEQYF
>-|TRBD1|TRBJ2-3|TRBV6-1
TGTGCCAGCAGTGAAGGGACAGGGGGCAGGACAGATACGCAGTATTTT
CASSEGTGGRTDTQYF
>-|-|TRBJ2-7|TRBV30
TGTGCCTGGGCCAATAGGGGGGGCGAGCAGTACTTC
CAWANRGGEQYF
>-|-|TRBJ2-7|TRBV7-9
TGTGCCAGCAGCTCAGGACGGCGTAAGCAGTACTTC
CASSSGRRKQYF
>few|-|TRBJ1-1|TRBV11-2
TGTGCCAGCAGCTTAGATGCGGGGACTGAAGCTTTCTTT
CASSLDAGTEAFF
>-|TRBD2|TRBJ2-2|TRBV6-5
TGTGCCAGCAGATCGGGGGGGAAAGACACCGGGGAGCTGTTTTTT
CASRSGGKDTGELFF
>-|-|TRBJ1-4|TRBV5-1
TGCGCCAGCACCGCGAACGGGGGAAAGAATGAAAAACTGTTTTTT
CASTANGGKNEKLFF
>-|-|TRBJ1-3|TRBV30
TGTGCCTGGAGTGTACCAGACCTCTCTGGAAACACCATATATTTT
CAWSVPDLSGNTIYF
>-|TRBD1|TRBJ2-7|TRBV7-6
TGTGCCAGCAGCACTTGGACAGGGAGCTCCTACGAGCAGTACTTC
CASSTWTGSSYEQYF
>-|-|TRBJ1-6|TRBV18
TGTGCCAGCTCACCAAGGGGCAGGGAGGGAAATTCACCCCTCCACTTT
CASSPRGREGNSPLHF
>-|-|TRBJ1-1|TRBV15
TGTGCCACCAGCAGAGAAGCGGGGGGGGCCACTGAAGCTTTCTTT
CATSREAGGATEAFF
>-|-|TRBJ2-5|TRBV14
TGTGCCAGCAGCCAAATGGAGACCCAGTACTTC
CASSQMETQYF
>few|TRBD2|TRBJ2-7|TRBV10-3
TGTGCCACAGCCAGGGACTACTCCTACGAGCAGTACTTC
CATARDYSYEQYF
>-|-|TRBJ2-7|TRBV6-1
TGTGCCAGCACCCCGGACCGTGGCTCCTACGAGCAGTACTTC
CASTPDRGSYEQYF
>-|-|TRBJ2-7|TRBV28
TGTGCCAGCATTGGGAAGGGGTTAAGCTCCTACGAGCAGTACTTC
CASIGKGLSSYEQYF
>once|-|TRBJ2-7|TRBV9
TGTGCCAGCAGCGTAGGGACGGGAAGGAATGGTTACGAGCAGTACTTC
CASSVGTGRNGYEQYF
>-|-|TRBJ2-3|TRBV10-3
TGTGCCATCAGTGAGTCGACTCGGGGCCCTTCCACAGATACGCAGTATTTT
CAISESTRGPSTDTQYF
>-|-|TRBJ2-3|TRBV4-1
TGCGCCAGCAGCCAAGCAGGGCGGGAAAGGGATACGCAGTATTTT
CASSQAGRERDTQYF
>-|-|TRBJ1-2|TRBV30
TGTGCCTGGAACGGCAGGGGCCTCGGAATTAACTATGGCTACACCTTC
CAWNGRGLGINYGYTF
>-|-|TRBJ2-5|TRBV18
TGTGCCAGCTCACTGGGAGCCAGCGGGACCCAGTACTTC
CASSLGASGTQYF
>-|TRBD2|TRBJ2-1|TRBV7-2
TGTGCCAGCAGCATACGACTAGCGGGAGGGGGCTTGGATGAGCAGTTCTTC
CASSIRLAGGGLDEQFF
>-|-|TRBJ2-5|TRBV5-1
TGCGCCAGCAGCTTGGAAGGGCAGCCTTCGGAGACCCAGTACTTC
CASSLEGQPSETQYF
>-|-|TRBJ2-2|TRBV5-1
TGCGCCAGCAGCTCCTCGAACACCGGGGAGCTGTTTTTT
CASSSSNTGELFF
>-|TRBD1|TRBJ2-5|TRBV7-9
TGTGCCAGCAGCCATGGACAGGGCCAAGAGACCCAGTACTTC
CASSHGQGQETQYF
>-|TRBD1|TRBJ1-3|TRBV5-1
TGCGCCAGCAGCTTGCAGGGGGCTGGAAACACCATATATTTT
CASSLQGAGNTIYF
>-|-|TRBJ2-7|TRBV27
TGTGCCAGCAGGACAGGAGGCTCCTACGAGCAGTACTTC
CASRTGGSYEQYF
>-|-|TRBJ1-5|TRBV19
TGTGCCAGTAGTAATCCCCCTACGGGTGGCAATCAGCCCCAGCATTTT
CASSNPPTGGNQPQHF
>-|-|TRBJ2-7|TRBV19
TGTGCCAGTAGTGTGAAGAAACCGGGACACCTCTACGAGCAGTACTTC
CASSVKKPGHLYEQYF
>-|-|TRBJ2-7|TRBV6-5
TGTGCCAGCAGTTACGCTGGGACCACCTACGAGCAGTACTTC
CASSYAGTTYEQYF
>-|-|TRBJ1-4|TRBV19
TGTGCCAGTACCTCCCCTCCGGGGGGGGTTGAAAAACTGTTTTTT
CASTSPPGGVEKLFF